This passage covers 13 T cell receptor beta chains from one sample sequenced in a study of shared clonotypes between healthy human individuals. The assay was immunoSEQ multiplex PCR, and TCRdb's table has in-frame clones only and misses some. The sample consists of millions of clones, around 93% of them appearing once. The naive CD8 subset, CD45RO-negative cells positively selected for CCR7, excluded terminally differentiated effector memory CD45RA+ cells. Input material: naive CD8+ T cells from PBMCs. These receptors were taken from a young man in good health. Some clones in this sample may be carry-over from other donors' samples.

The gene calls are TRBV7-9 and TRBJ2-3, with D perhaps assigned TRBD1 or TRBD2 (5 bases each). The CDR3 consists of 14 residues. Germline V gene sequence: CDR1 SEHNR, CDR2 FQNEAQ (reference sequence). Trimming left V 4 bases short and J 6 bases short, with 14 bases between. The chain's CDR3 is CASSSPRGADTQYF. The CDR3, as DNA: TGTGCCAGCAGCTCCCCGAGGGGTGCTGATACGCAGTATTTT.

The V gene is TRBV28, the J gene TRBJ1-1; 7 nucleotides agree with TRBD1. The V and J ends lost 6 bases and 4 bases, in that order; junction bases with no gene match: 8. Germline-derived CDR1 and CDR2 are MDHEN and SYDVKM. CDR3 length: 14 residues. This chain's CDR3 is CASRYPGGSTEAFF. CDR3 DNA: TGTGCCAGCAGATATCCAGGGGGAAGCACTGAAGCTTTCTTT.

The rearrangement links TRBV7-9 to TRBJ2-5, with no clear D. V was shortened by 0 bases and J by 4 bases, with 6 bases between the two germline ends. The CDR3 totals 13 residues. Germline assignment: CDR1 SEHNR and CDR2 FQNEAQ (reference sequence). This chain's CDR3 is CASSLAKPETQYF. The CDR3 nucleotides are TGTGCCAGCAGCTTAGCGAAACCAGAGACCCAGTACTTC.

The chain's CDR3 is CSVEGPGREQYF. CDR3 coding DNA: TGCAGCGTTGAGGGACCAGGGCGCGAGCAGTACTTC. The chain couples TRBV29-1 to TRBJ2-7, with D perhaps being TRBD1 or TRBD2 (5 bases each). V lost 3 bases, J lost 6 bases, and 12 bases lay in between. Germline values: CDR1 SQVTM, CDR2 ANQGSEA. The CDR3 loop spans 12 amino acids.

There are a few counts of this clone. The chain couples TRBV6-5 to TRBJ2-2; the D call may be TRBD1 or TRBD2 (5 bases each). CDR3 length: 16 amino acids. Trimming took off 0 bases at V and 6 bases at J, with 14 bases between the two ends. Looked up from germline, CDR1 is MNHEY and CDR2 is SVGAGI. CDR3 in amino acids: CASSYSTGTSPGELFF. CDR3 DNA: TGTGCCAGCAGTTACTCCACCGGGACGTCTCCCGGGGAGCTGTTTTTT.

The genes are TRBV27 and TRBJ2-1, with 11 bases fitting TRBD1. This CDR3 spans 16 amino acids. Losses at the gene ends were 5 bases for V and 8 bases for J; bases not matched to a gene: 11. Germline loops: CDR1 MNHEY, CDR2 SMNVEV (reference sequence). The CDR3 DNA follows: TGTGCCAGCAGTCCCACCAGGGGACAGGGGGTGCATGAGCAGTTCTTC. Amino acid sequence: CASSPTRGQGVHEQFF.

This clone turned up a few times. The chain joins TRBV19 to TRBJ2-7; D remains ambiguous. This CDR3 is built from 13 residues. CDR1 and CDR2 from the germline V gene are LNHDA and SQIVND (reference sequence). Trimming shortened V by 8 bases and J by 0 bases, and 11 bases separated the two germline ends. The CDR3 loop reads CASAPYLSYEQYF. The CDR3 nucleotides read TGTGCCAGTGCGCCTTACCTCTCCTACGAGCAGTACTTC.

This sequence joins TRBV28 and TRBJ1-3, with no clear D. The CDR3 runs 16 residues. Germline lookup yields CDR1 MDHEN and CDR2 SYDVKM. Trimming cost V 3 bases and J 4 bases, with 16 bases left between them. The DNA of the CDR3 is TGTGCCAGCAGTTTCCATTGGACGGAAAAGGGAAACACCATATATTTT. It specifies CASSFHWTEKGNTIYF.

The genes are TRBV4-1 and TRBJ2-1; 7 bases match TRBD1. The germline gives CDR1 MGHRA, CDR2 YSYEKL. V trimming: 2 bases; J trimming: 6 bases; junction bases outside the gene matches: 4. The CDR3 covers 14 residues. CDR3 sequence reads: CASSQSRQGNEQFF. The CDR3, as DNA: TGCGCCAGCAGCCAAAGTCGACAGGGCAATGAGCAGTTCTTC.

The chain uses TRBV28 and TRBJ1-3; possibly TRBD1 for D (5 bases). The ends were cut back, 4 bases at V and 0 bases at J, with 16 bases in the middle. The CDR3 sequence is 17 residues long. The V gene's germline CDR1 is MDHEN and CDR2 SYDVKM. CDR3 region: CASSSLTGTYSGNTIYF. Here the CDR3 DNA reads TGTGCCAGCAGTTCACTCACAGGAACTTACTCTGGAAACACCATATATTTT.

This chain connects TRBV9 to TRBJ1-2; 7 bases fit TRBD1. Germline assignment: CDR1 SGDLS and CDR2 YYNGEE. The CDR3 spans 16 residues. V trimming: 0 bases; J trimming: 2 bases; junction bases outside the gene matches: 7. In DNA, the CDR3 is TGTGCCAGCAGCGTAGGACAGGGAGGGACGAACTATGGCTACACCTTC. This sequence encodes CASSVGQGGTNYGYTF. Variable domain in full (rest from reference TRBV9 and TRBJ1-2): DSGVTQTPKHLITATGQRVTLRCSPRSGDLSVYWYQQSLDQGLQFLIQYYNGEERAKGNILERFSAQQFPDLHSELNLSSLELGDSALYFCASSVGQGGTNYGYTFGSGTRLTVV.

With regard to this clone: The same CDR3 can be traced to other DNA sequences in this sample. The rearrangement links TRBV7-9 to TRBJ2-7, with D unresolved. Trimming took off 0 bases at V and 6 bases at J, with 6 bases between the two ends. The length of the CDR3 is 12 residues. Germline lookup yields CDR1 SEHNR and CDR2 FQNEAQ (reference sequence). CDR3 loop: CASSLAGFEQYF. The CDR3 DNA reads as TGTGCCAGCAGCTTAGCGGGGTTCGAGCAGTACTTC.

The V gene is TRBV10-3, the J gene TRBJ1-5; no reliable D call. CDR1 and CDR2 (germline): ENHRY, SYGVKD. V lost 0 bases, J lost 1 base, and 10 bases lay in between. The CDR3 is made up of 16 amino acids. For the CDR3, the DNA is TGTGCCATCAGTGAGTCAGGCAGCAGAAGCAATCAGCCCCAGCATTTT. It translates to CAISESGSRSNQPQHF.